This T cell receptor (beta chain) is drawn from a study of T cells in Graves' hyperthyroidism and ophthalmopathy. In the study overall: Sampling of peripheral blood happened at initial diagnosis, prior to any treatment.

The TCR beta CDR3 regions underwent amplification using RNA transcripts as the source. HTBI primers were the set used in a first-round RT-PCR of the TCR CDR3. TCRdb passed the multiplex PCR reads through MiXCR, listing each CDR3 protein once. The sample holds around 530,000 distinct CDR3 sequences, 17% seen once. Among ophthalmopathy patients, the Clinical Activity Score reached at least 3, the NOSPECS grade reached at least 4, and duration remained under 3 months. Lactation, pregnancy, other autoimmune disease or uncontrolled infection led to exclusion of patients. CDR3 length equals 13 residues. V was trimmed by 9 bases and J by 4 bases, leaving 12 bases between them.

The rearrangement joins TRBV12-3 or TRBV12-4 to TRBJ2-2; D not resolved. Material for sequencing was blood. The clonotype comes from a woman aged 18-29 years with Graves' ophthalmopathy. CDR3 protein: CARPVTATGELFF. The CDR3 DNA sequence: TGTGCCAGACCGGTAACGGCCACCGGGGAGCTGTTTTTT.